The 30 T cell receptor beta chains reported below all come from one sample, sequenced in a study of technical replicates of blood from several donors. Profiling relied on immunoSEQ multiplex PCR, and the TCRdb table lists in-frame clones only, not all of them. The sample holds roughly 80,000 clones; 70% to 90% are singletons and the top ten take about 0.38%. Sequencing was done on a sample of T cells isolated from PBMCs. These receptors were obtained from a human donor in good health.

This clone has a single count. V is TRBV6-5 and J is TRBJ2-3; possible D gene TRBD1, 5 bases. Trimming left V 7 bases short and J 4 bases short, with 15 bases between. Per the germline V gene, CDR1 is MNHEY and CDR2 is SVGAGI. The CDR3 spans 14 residues. CDR3 loop: CASKAVGDADTQYF. In nucleotides, the CDR3 is TGTGCCAGCAAGGCAGTAGGGGATGCAGATACGCAGTATTTT.

This chain links TRBV5-1 with TRBJ2-3; the D gene is possibly TRBD1 (6 bases). V was shortened by 2 bases and J by 6 bases, with 13 bases between the two germline ends. The CDR3 length is 14 residues. The germline V gene encodes CDR1 SGHRS and CDR2 YFSETQ. The DNA of the CDR3 is TGCGCCAGCAGCTTAGTCCAGGGGTCGGATACGCAGTATTTT. Protein sequence: CASSLVQGSDTQYF.

V usage is TRBV19 and J usage is TRBJ1-5; D might be TRBD1 (5 bases). This CDR3 spans 16 amino acids. Germline loops: CDR1 LNHDA, CDR2 SQIVND (reference sequence). V lost 5 bases, J lost 2 bases, and 16 bases lay in between. This chain's CDR3 is CASSDPGLWGNQPQHF. The CDR3 coding sequence is TGTGCCAGTAGTGACCCGGGACTTTGGGGCAATCAGCCCCAGCATTTT.

The chain couples TRBV7-8 to TRBJ1-2; 8 bases match TRBD1. CDR3 length: 11 residues. The ends lost 5 bases at V and 14 bases at J; junction bases unmatched: 7. Germline V CDR1 and CDR2: SGHVS, FQNEAQ. CDR3 DNA: TGTGCCAGCAGCACAGGGGGAATAAGGACCTTC. This codes for CASSTGGIRTF.

The chain employs TRBV19 and TRBJ2-1; 7 bases are a match to TRBD2. V lost 6 bases, J lost 4 bases, and 6 bases stayed unmatched. The CDR3 is made up of 14 amino acids. Germline V gene lookup returns CDR1 LNHDA and CDR2 SQIVND (reference sequence). The CDR3 coding sequence is TGTGCCAGTAGCTGGGCTAGCGGATACAATGAGCAGTTCTTC. Protein sequence: CASSWASGYNEQFF.

The gene calls are TRBV2 and TRBJ2-2; 9 bases match TRBD1. J gave up 5 bases and V 4 bases, and 2 bases lay outside the gene matches. The V gene's germline CDR1 is SNHLY and CDR2 FYNNEI. CDR3 length equals 14 residues. CDR3 sequence reads: CASSADRGTGELFF. The CDR3 DNA reads as TGTGCCAGCAGTGCGGACAGGGGAACCGGGGAGCTGTTTTTT.

J is TRBJ1-2 and V is TRBV5-1; a weak D match, TRBD1 (5 bases). The CDR3 sequence is 13 residues long. The germline gives CDR1 SGHRS, CDR2 YFSETQ. Trimming removed 4 bases from V and 4 bases from J, with 11 bases in between. CDR3 bases: TGCGCCAGCAGCCCGACAGACCTCTATGGCTACACCTTC. Its protein is CASSPTDLYGYTF.

The rearrangement links TRBV9 to TRBJ2-3; 10 bases match TRBD2. CDR3 size: 14 residues. V dropped 3 bases and J dropped 4; count of bases not matched to a gene: 2. The germline V gene encodes CDR1 SGDLS and CDR2 YYNGEE. CDR3 residues: CASSAGTSADTQYF. The CDR3 bases are TGTGCCAGCAGCGCAGGGACTAGCGCAGATACGCAGTATTTT.

In nucleotides, the CDR3 is TGTGCCAGCAGCTTGGCGGGACTAGGTAGTCGTGAGCAGTTCTTC. The encoded protein is CASSLAGLGSREQFF. The genes are TRBV5-4 and TRBJ2-1; 8 bases line up with TRBD2. V was pared by 0 bases and J by 9 bases, with 8 bases of the junction left unmatched. Germline CDR1 reads SGHNT; CDR2 reads YYREEE (reference sequence). The CDR3 extends over 15 amino acids.

The chain joins TRBV5-6 to TRBJ1-1, with D possibly being TRBD1 (6 bases). The V end was cut by 1 base, the J end by 1 base, with 8 bases between. The germline V gene encodes CDR1 SGHDT and CDR2 YYEEEE. The CDR3 spans 14 residues. The chain's CDR3 is CASSLPGENTEAFF. Here the CDR3 DNA reads TGTGCCAGCAGCTTGCCAGGGGAGAACACTGAAGCTTTCTTT.

The chain is built from TRBV5-6 and TRBJ2-7; D might be TRBD1 (5 bases). CDR1 is SGHDT, CDR2 YYEEEE, per germline. The V gene lost 1 base and the J gene lost 0 bases, with 11 bases spanning the gap. This CDR3 comprises 15 residues. The CDR3, as DNA: TGTGCCAGCAGCTTGCTAGGGGTTCTCTCCTACGAGCAGTACTTC. Protein sequence: CASSLLGVLSYEQYF.

This rearrangement joins TRBV9 to TRBJ2-3; TRBD1 aligns across 10 bases. V lost 0 bases to trimming and J lost 3 bases; unmatched junction nucleotides: 7. Germline V CDR1 and CDR2: SGDLS, YYNGEE. CDR3 length: 17 amino acids. CDR3 in amino acids: CASSVDGTGDMTDTQYF. CDR3 nucleotides: TGTGCCAGCAGCGTAGATGGGACAGGGGATATGACAGATACGCAGTATTTT.

V is TRBV7-8 and J is TRBJ2-5; tentative D call: TRBD1 (6 bases). In germline, CDR1 is SGHVS, CDR2 FQNEAQ. Trimming removed 5 bases at V and 5 bases at J, with 15 bases between. The CDR3 covers 14 residues. CDR3 in amino acids: CASSTVTGGETQYF. The CDR3 DNA reads as TGTGCCAGCAGCACCGTGACAGGAGGCGAGACCCAGTACTTC. Based on the CDR3 plus reference TRBV7-8 and TRBJ2-5, the full variable domain is GAGVSQSPRYKVAKRGQDVALRCDPISGHVSLFWYQQALGQGPEFLTYFQNEAQLDKSGLPSDRFFAERPEGSVSTLKIQRTQQEDSAVYLCASSTVTGGETQYFGPGTRLLVL.

In DNA, the CDR3 is TGTGCCAGCAGCTTTAACAGGGGGCGAGAAGCTTTCTTT. Its translation: CASSFNRGREAFF. This chain connects TRBV5-4 to TRBJ1-1; 9 bases align to TRBD1. Per the germline V gene, CDR1 is SGHNT and CDR2 is YYREEE (reference sequence). The CDR3 contains 13 residues. V trimming: 2 bases; J trimming: 8 bases; junction bases outside the gene matches: 4.

This chain connects TRBV10-3 to TRBJ1-1; weak D call: TRBD1 (6 bases). The CDR3 has 13 residues. Germline V gene data show CDR1 as ENHRY and CDR2 as SYGVKD. V lost 9 bases, J lost 6 bases, and 17 bases lay in between. The CDR3 sequence: CAIQSGGGSEAFF. The CDR3 DNA reads TGTGCCATACAAAGCGGGGGCGGCTCTGAAGCTTTCTTT.

This rearrangement joins TRBV7-2 to TRBJ2-3, with TRBD2 matching 7 bases. With V trimmed by 1 base and J by 2 bases, 3 bases remained unmatched. Per germline, CDR1 SGHTA and CDR2 FQGNSA. The CDR3 consists of 15 residues. Here the CDR3 DNA reads TGTGCCAGCAGCTTAGTCCGGGACTACACAGATACGCAGTATTTT. It yields the protein CASSLVRDYTDTQYF.

The V gene is TRBV18, the J gene TRBJ2-7; TRBD2 aligns across 10 bases. The CDR3 extends over 17 amino acids. Germline trimming cut 6 bases from V and 0 bases from J; bases unmatched to any gene: 11. Per germline, CDR1 KGHSH and CDR2 LQKENI. CDR3 residues: CASSTTTSGQSSYEQYF. The CDR3 nucleotides read TGTGCCAGCTCGACGACGACTAGCGGGCAAAGCTCCTACGAGCAGTACTTC.

This chain uses TRBV9 with TRBJ2-1, with a possible D match to TRBD2 (6 bases). Germline-derived CDR1 and CDR2 are SGDLS and YYNGEE. V was shortened by 3 bases and J by 9 bases, with 19 bases between the two germline ends. This CDR3 region has 15 residues. In DNA, the CDR3 is TGTGCCAGCAGCGCTACCGGACGGGGGTTGGGTGAGCAGTTCTTC. Protein: CASSATGRGLGEQFF.

This chain connects TRBV2 to TRBJ2-5; 7 positions agree with TRBD2. CDR3 length: 16 residues. Looked up from germline, CDR1 is SNHLY and CDR2 is FYNNEI. Trimming cost V 2 bases and J 1 base; bases outside gene matches: 7. The CDR3 is CASSETGEGRQETQYF. CDR3 in DNA: TGTGCCAGCAGTGAAACGGGGGAGGGGCGCCAAGAGACCCAGTACTTC.

V usage is TRBV9 and J usage is TRBJ2-7; maybe TRBD2 (6 bases). Looked up from germline, CDR1 is SGDLS and CDR2 is YYNGEE. Trimming cost V 0 bases and J 2 bases, with 12 bases left between them. This CDR3 has 15 amino acids. CDR3 in amino acids: CASSVGVAVTYEQYF. DNA for the CDR3: TGTGCCAGCAGCGTAGGGGTAGCGGTCACCTACGAGCAGTACTTC.

This chain joins TRBV4-1 and TRBJ2-2; TRBD2 matches 7 bases. Germline-derived CDR1 and CDR2 are MGHRA and YSYEKL. V lost 4 bases, J lost 6 bases, and 5 bases stayed unmatched. The CDR3 sequence is 14 residues long. The CDR3, as DNA: TGCGCCAGCAGCCCCGGGGGGACGCCCGGGGAGCTGTTTTTT. Its protein is CASSPGGTPGELFF.

The rearrangement links TRBV28 to TRBJ1-1; D is ambiguous. The CDR3 is 14 residues long. The V end lost 1 base, the J end lost 0 bases, and 6 bases lay between the germline ends. Germline V gene sequence: CDR1 MDHEN, CDR2 SYDVKM. CDR3 coding DNA: TGTGCCAGCAGTTTATCCGGGGTGAACACTGAAGCTTTCTTT. This translates into CASSLSGVNTEAFF.

This chain connects TRBV21-1 to TRBJ2-7; the D segment call TRBD2 is taken from the table without a DNA check. TRBV21-1 is a pseudogene segment. The CDR3 is made up of 16 amino acids. The CDR3, as DNA: TGTGCCAGCAGCAACGACCAGGCGGGACTAGTCGCCGAGCAGTACTTC. It encodes CASSNDQAGLVAEQYF.

The count of this clone is one. The V gene is TRBV9, the J gene TRBJ1-1; D might be TRBD1 (5 bases). Germline loops: CDR1 SGDLS, CDR2 YYNGEE. Trimming removed 2 bases from V and 6 bases from J, with 11 bases in between. This CDR3 has 13 residues. The CDR3 DNA is TGTGCCAGCAGCGTCGGTGTCAGGGCTGAAGCTTTCTTT. Protein product: CASSVGVRAEAFF.

The rearrangement joins TRBV15 to TRBJ2-7, with D possibly TRBD2 on 6 matching bases. The CDR3 extends over 12 amino acids. Germline CDR1 LNHNV, CDR2 YYDKDF (reference sequence). Trimming removed 5 bases from V and 5 bases from J, with 10 bases in between. CDR3 DNA sequence: TGTGCCACCAGCTGGGGCGGGAACGAGCAGTACTTC. As protein: CATSWGGNEQYF.

The chain links TRBV27 to TRBJ1-1; a weak D match, TRBD1 (5 bases). Germline V gives CDR1 MNHEY, CDR2 SMNVEV (reference sequence). V was trimmed by 4 bases and J by 1 base, leaving 22 bases between them. This CDR3 comprises 18 residues. The CDR3 nucleotides read TGTGCCAGCAGTTCAATCCTCAGACAGAAGGATCAGAACACTGAAGCTTTCTTT. Protein sequence: CASSSILRQKDQNTEAFF.

The chain combines TRBV6-1 with TRBJ1-2; 8 bases line up with TRBD1. The CDR3 runs 14 residues. J gave up 6 bases and V 6 bases, and 9 bases lay outside the gene matches. Germline CDR1 is MNHNS and CDR2 is SASEGT. CDR3 nucleotide sequence: TGTGCCAGCAGGGACAGGGTATACTCTGATGGCTACACCTTC. Translation: CASRDRVYSDGYTF.

This clone appeared a single time. The rearrangement joins TRBV27 to TRBJ2-3; TRBD1 might be the D (6 bases). V was cut by 5 bases and J by 2 bases, with 17 bases left in between. CDR1 and CDR2 (germline): MNHEY, SMNVEV (reference sequence). The CDR3 sequence is 16 residues long. The CDR3 nucleotides are TGTGCCAGCAGTCTACCGGGACAACAAAACACAGATACGCAGTATTTT. This sequence encodes CASSLPGQQNTDTQYF.

The gene calls are TRBV7-9 and TRBJ2-1, with 7 bases lining up with TRBD2. Losses at the gene ends were 3 bases for V and 0 bases for J; bases not matched to a gene: 2. The CDR3 is 15 amino acids. CDR1 and CDR2 from the germline V gene are SEHNR and FQNEAQ (reference sequence). CDR3 bases: TGTGCCAGCAGCTTGAGGGACTACTCCTACAATGAGCAGTTCTTC. Translated: CASSLRDYSYNEQFF. Variable domain in full (rest from reference TRBV7-9 and TRBJ2-1): DTGVSQNPRHKITKRGQNVTFRCDPISEHNRLYWYRQTLGQGPEFLTYFQNEAQLEKSRLLSDRFSAERPKGSFSTLEIQRTEQGDSAMYLCASSLRDYSYNEQFFGPGTRLTVL.

The genes are TRBV7-7 and TRBJ2-1; tentative D call: TRBD1 (6 bases). CDR3 length: 15 amino acids. Trimming left V 5 bases short and J 1 base short, with 12 bases between. Per the germline V gene, CDR1 is SSHAT and CDR2 is FNYEAQ (reference sequence). Here the CDR3 reads CASSLGQTSYNEQFF. CDR3 DNA sequence: TGTGCCAGCAGCCTCGGACAGACGTCCTACAATGAGCAGTTCTTC.